What follows are 26 T cell receptor beta chains derived from one specimen sequenced in a study of cytomegalovirus exposure and HLA in healthy donors. Vbeta (60) and Jbeta (13) primers were used in the PCR. Assay used: immunoSEQ multiplex PCR; TCRdb lists only in-frame clones, some missing. The sample consists of fewer than 45,000 clones, more than 90% of them appearing once. Sequencing used PBMCs. Receptors originate from a woman under 30 in good health and CMV-seronegative.

This clone appeared a single time. This chain uses TRBV7-3 with TRBJ2-1, with D unresolved. Per the germline V gene, CDR1 is SGHTA and CDR2 is FQGTGA. The CDR3 runs 14 residues. Trimming cost V 5 bases and J 6 bases, with 14 bases left between them. CDR3 nucleotides: TGTGCCAGCAGCCCGCCTACCGGGTTCAATGAGCAGTTCTTC. This gives the protein CASSPPTGFNEQFF.

DNA for the CDR3: TGTGCCAGCAGTGACTCTGCTAGCGGGAGGGCCGACACCGGGGAGCTGTTTTTT. Amino acids: CASSDSASGRADTGELFF. The chain links TRBV6-4 to TRBJ2-2; 12 bases align to TRBD2. V gave up 0 bases and J gave up 3 bases; unmatched junction bases: 5. This CDR3 is 18 amino acids long. CDR1 is MRHNA, CDR2 SNTAGT, per germline.

The chain is built from TRBV6-1 and TRBJ2-1; 9 bases agree with TRBD2. There are 15 residues in the CDR3. With 2 bases clipped from V and 8 bases from J, the junction kept 7 bases outside the gene matches. In germline, CDR1 is MNHNS, CDR2 SASEGT. The CDR3 region has the DNA TGTGCCAGCAGTGAATCGAGCGGGAGGATCGATGAGCAGTTCTTC. It specifies CASSESSGRIDEQFF.

The chain is built from TRBV7-9 and TRBJ1-2; the D gene is possibly TRBD1 (6 bases). CDR3 length: 15 residues. The V end was cut by 1 base, the J end by 0 bases, with 9 bases between. Germline lookup yields CDR1 SEHNR and CDR2 FQNEAQ (reference sequence). CDR3 coding DNA: TGTGCCAGCAGCTTAGTGACAGGACCTAACTATGGCTACACCTTC. Residues: CASSLVTGPNYGYTF. Filled out from reference TRBV7-9 and TRBJ1-2, the complete variable domain reads DTGVSQNPRHKITKRGQNVTFRCDPISEHNRLYWYRQTLGQGPEFLTYFQNEAQLEKSRLLSDRFSAERPKGSFSTLEIQRTEQGDSAMYLCASSLVTGPNYGYTFGSGTRLTVV.

This chain links TRBV19 with TRBJ1-4; 8 nucleotides agree with TRBD1. J was trimmed by 7 bases and V by 4 bases; bases with no gene match: 5. CDR3 length: 14 amino acids. In germline, CDR1 is LNHDA, CDR2 SQIVND (reference sequence). In DNA, the CDR3 is TGTGCCAGTAGTACAAGGACAGGGACTGAAAAACTGTTTTTT. This gives the protein CASSTRTGTEKLFF. The variable domain in full, completed from reference TRBV19 and TRBJ1-4, reads DGGITQSPKYLFRKEGQNVTLSCEQNLNHDAMYWYRQDPGQGLRLIYYSQIVNDFQKGDIAEGYSVSREKKESFPLTVTSAQKNPTAFYLCASSTRTGTEKLFFGSGTQLSVL.

The rearrangement uses TRBV5-1 and TRBJ2-7; D unresolved. Germline-derived CDR1 and CDR2 are SGHRS and YFSETQ. The CDR3 length is 13 residues. V was pared by 0 bases and J by 2 bases, with 6 bases between. The CDR3 here is CASSLGPAYEQYF. DNA of the CDR3: TGCGCCAGCAGCTTGGGGCCAGCCTACGAGCAGTACTTC.

The chain is built from TRBV19 and TRBJ1-1, with D unclear. V was cut by 6 bases and J by 0 bases, with 14 bases left in between. This CDR3 is built from 15 residues. Germline-derived CDR1 and CDR2 are LNHDA and SQIVND (reference sequence). The CDR3: CASSAQLLMNTEAFF. The CDR3 DNA reads TGTGCCAGTAGCGCTCAACTCCTCATGAACACTGAAGCTTTCTTT.

The chain links TRBV19 to TRBJ2-5; the D is unclear. In germline, CDR1 is LNHDA, CDR2 SQIVND (reference sequence). V was trimmed by 2 bases and J by 4 bases, leaving 17 bases between them. The CDR3 sequence is 16 residues long. The CDR3 DNA reads as TGTGCCAGTAGTATATCCCAGCCCCGGGTGGGAGAGACCCAGTACTTC. Amino acid sequence: CASSISQPRVGETQYF.

The chain recombines TRBV2 with TRBJ2-1, with D tentatively TRBD1 (5 bases). This CDR3 is built from 14 residues. Germline V gives CDR1 SNHLY, CDR2 FYNNEI. Trimming pared 7 bases from V and 4 bases from J, leaving 14 bases between. The CDR3 DNA is TGTGCCAGCAATCTGGCGACAGATTACAATGAGCAGTTCTTC. This encodes CASNLATDYNEQFF.

The J gene is TRBJ1-5, the V gene TRBV10-3; tentatively, D is TRBD1 (6 bases). CDR1 is ENHRY, CDR2 SYGVKD, per germline. This CDR3 is 15 amino acids long. With 0 bases removed from V and 9 bases from J, the gap between germline ends came to 15 bases. CDR3 loop: CAISESVGGGMPQHF. The CDR3, as DNA: TGTGCCATCAGTGAGTCGGTAGGGGGAGGGATGCCCCAGCATTTT.

V usage is TRBV18 and J usage is TRBJ2-7, with 8 bases identical to TRBD2. Trimming removed 6 bases from V and 0 bases from J; junction bases left unmatched: 13. Germline V gene sequence: CDR1 KGHSH, CDR2 LQKENI. The CDR3 extends over 17 amino acids. The chain's CDR3 is CASSSTGTSGRSYEQYF. CDR3 in DNA: TGTGCCAGCTCCTCCACCGGCACTAGCGGTCGCTCCTACGAGCAGTACTTC. The variable domain in full, completed from reference TRBV18 and TRBJ2-7, reads NAGVMQNPRHLVRRRGQEARLRCSPMKGHSHVYWYRQLPEEGLKFMVYLQKENIIDESGMPKERFSAEFPKEGPSILRIQQVVRGDSAAYFCASSSTGTSGRSYEQYFGPGTRLTVT.

The chain uses TRBV27 and TRBJ2-4, with a tentative D call TRBD2 (5 bases). There are 14 residues in the CDR3. CDR1 and CDR2 (germline): MNHEY, SMNVEV (reference sequence). Trimming cost V 2 bases and J 2 bases, with 7 bases left between them. The CDR3 loop reads CASSLEGTKNIQYF. The CDR3 region has the DNA TGTGCCAGCAGTTTAGAGGGAACCAAAAACATTCAGTACTTC.

This clone appeared a single time. The CDR3 spells CASSVESGSPDTQYF. Written as DNA, the CDR3 is TGTGCCAGCAGCGTAGAAAGCGGGAGTCCAGATACGCAGTATTTT. The chain uses TRBV9 and TRBJ2-3, with 8 bases that match TRBD2. Unmatched junction bases numbered 4, after V lost 0 bases and J lost 4 bases. The CDR3 is 15 amino acids. Germline lookup yields CDR1 SGDLS and CDR2 YYNGEE.

This clone occurred once. The V gene is TRBV5-4, the J gene TRBJ2-7, with TRBD2 as a possible D gene (6 bases). The CDR3 consists of 16 residues. Trimming took 3 bases from V and 6 from J, leaving 22 bases between them. The germline V gene has CDR1 SGHNT and CDR2 YYREEE (reference sequence). Written as DNA, the CDR3 is TGTGCCAGCAGCTCGGGGGAGAGGGCTAGCCTTGGCGAGCAGTACTTC. Translating gives CASSSGERASLGEQYF.

The chain links TRBV5-1 to TRBJ1-2; TRBD1 aligns across 7 bases. The V segment lost 2 bases and the J segment 7 bases; nucleotides outside the gene matches: 14. The germline V gene has CDR1 SGHRS and CDR2 YFSETQ. CDR3 size: 16 residues. In nucleotides, the CDR3 is TGCGCCAGCAGCTTCCTCGACAGGGAATTATCCGGTGGCTACACCTTC. It specifies CASSFLDRELSGGYTF.

The chain couples TRBV18 to TRBJ2-3; 10 nucleotides agree with TRBD2. This CDR3 spans 15 amino acids. Germline-derived CDR1 and CDR2 are KGHSH and LQKENI. V lost 5 bases, J lost 5 bases, and 7 bases stayed unmatched. The CDR3 sequence is CASSLRTSGKDTQYF. CDR3 nucleotide sequence: TGTGCCAGCTCATTGAGAACTAGCGGGAAAGATACGCAGTATTTT.

DNA for the CDR3: TGTGCCAGCAGTGAGAGACAGGGGACCATGGTCTCCTACGAGCAGTACTTC. Protein: CASSERQGTMVSYEQYF. The chain links TRBV6-1 to TRBJ2-7; TRBD1 aligns across 8 bases. Germline CDR1 reads MNHNS; CDR2 reads SASEGT. The junction had 10 bases not matched to a gene; V was cut back by 3 bases and J by 0 bases. This CDR3 is 17 amino acids long.

This chain connects TRBV5-1 to TRBJ2-1; TRBD2 matches 12 bases. The CDR3 loop spans 15 amino acids. Germline lookup yields CDR1 SGHRS and CDR2 YFSETQ. V shed 6 bases, J shed 6 bases, and the junction held 7 bases outside the gene matches. CDR3 DNA sequence: TGCGCCAGCAACCCTACTAGCGGGAGGACCAATGAGCAGTTCTTC. Translation gives CASNPTSGRTNEQFF.

The chain is built from TRBV5-1 and TRBJ2-3; 7 nucleotides agree with TRBD1. Germline V gene data show CDR1 as SGHRS and CDR2 as YFSETQ. This CDR3 comprises 14 residues. Trimming cost V 4 bases and J 2 bases; bases outside gene matches: 4. The CDR3 nucleotides read TGCGCCAGCAGCGGGGGACAGACCACAGATACGCAGTATTTT. Protein product: CASSGGQTTDTQYF.

The rearrangement uses TRBV4-1 and TRBJ1-2; 7 positions match TRBD1. The CDR3 loop spans 15 amino acids. CDR1 MGHRA and CDR2 YSYEKL come from the germline V gene. V was pared by 1 base and J by 2 bases, with 4 bases of the junction left unmatched. The CDR3 is CASSQGGQFNYGYTF. For the CDR3, the DNA is TGCGCCAGCAGCCAAGGGGGACAGTTCAACTATGGCTACACCTTC.

J is TRBJ2-7 and V is TRBV28, with 9 nucleotides matching TRBD1. CDR1 and CDR2 from the germline V gene are MDHEN and SYDVKM. CDR3 length: 14 residues. Trimming cost V 5 bases and J 8 bases; bases outside gene matches: 10. This CDR3 is CASSPRDREEKQYF. DNA of the CDR3: TGTGCCAGCAGTCCACGGGACAGGGAGGAAAAGCAGTACTTC.

This clone is a singleton in its sample. The chain employs TRBV4-1 and TRBJ2-5, with TRBD2 matching over 15 bases. Trimming at V came to 3 bases and at J to 1 base, leaving 9 bases not matched to a gene. The CDR3 sequence is 19 residues long. Per the germline V gene, CDR1 is MGHRA and CDR2 is YSYEKL. The CDR3 DNA reads as TGCGCCAGCAGCCACCCGGGACTAGCGGGAGGTCTCGTCCAAGAGACCCAGTACTTC. This encodes CASSHPGLAGGLVQETQYF.

This chain links TRBV5-4 with TRBJ2-5; D unresolved. Trimming took 4 bases from V and 1 from J, leaving 14 bases between them. This CDR3 is built from 15 residues. Germline CDR1 and CDR2: SGHNT and YYREEE (reference sequence). The CDR3 sequence: CASSRERRSQETQYF. The CDR3, as DNA: TGTGCCAGCAGCCGTGAACGACGGAGCCAAGAGACCCAGTACTTC.

The rearrangement joins TRBV5-1 to TRBJ2-1, with unresolved D. V was trimmed by 0 bases and J by 4 bases, leaving 5 bases between them. The CDR3 is 13 residues long. The germline V gene has CDR1 SGHRS and CDR2 YFSETQ. CDR3: CASSLDGYNEQFF. Here the CDR3 DNA reads TGCGCCAGCAGCTTGGACGGGTACAATGAGCAGTTCTTC. Based on the CDR3 plus reference TRBV5-1 and TRBJ2-1, the full variable domain is KAGVTQTPRYLIKTRGQQVTLSCSPISGHRSVSWYQQTPGQGLQFLFEYFSETQRNKGNFPGRFSGRQFSNSRSEMNVSTLELGDSALYLCASSLDGYNEQFFGPGTRLTVL.

The chain couples TRBV30 to TRBJ2-1, with TRBD1 matching 7 bases. The CDR3 is made up of 13 amino acids. Germline-derived CDR1 and CDR2 are GTSNPN and SVGIG (reference sequence). The trim removed 5 bases at V and 3 bases at J, leaving 4 bases unmatched. The CDR3 reads CAWERDSYNEQFF. In nucleotides, the CDR3 is TGTGCCTGGGAACGGGACAGCTACAATGAGCAGTTCTTC.

The chain recombines TRBV30 with TRBJ2-2; TRBD1 agrees at 8 bases. The V gene end was trimmed by 3 bases and the J gene end by 1 base; junction bases not matched to a gene: 10. The CDR3 length is 17 residues. The V gene's germline CDR1 is GTSNPN and CDR2 SVGIG (reference sequence). The CDR3 loop is CAWRGVTGAMNTGELFF. CDR3 coding DNA: TGTGCCTGGAGGGGAGTGACAGGGGCGATGAACACCGGGGAGCTGTTTTTT.